Described below is a single TCR beta chain sequence and its context. The sample has other DNA sequences that encode this CDR3 too. The sample is drawn from a study of shared clonotypes between healthy human individuals. Germline CDR1 reads KGHSH; CDR2 reads LQKENI. V dropped 1 base and J dropped 2 bases, with 6 bases sitting between them. The CDR3 totals 13 residues. The method was immunoSEQ multiplex PCR; TCRdb's version includes in-frame clones alone and lacks a portion of them. The repertoire holds more than 2 million clones, with 90% to 95% as singletons. V is TRBV18 and J is TRBJ2-7; D might be TRBD1 (6 bases). The sample comprised naive CD4+ T cells sorted from blood. Subset given: CD45RA+ positively selected. This TCR was sampled from a man younger than 35 in good health. CDR3 protein: CASSPQGAYEQYF. The CDR3 DNA sequence: TGTGCCAGCTCACCACAGGGGGCCTACGAGCAGTACTTC.